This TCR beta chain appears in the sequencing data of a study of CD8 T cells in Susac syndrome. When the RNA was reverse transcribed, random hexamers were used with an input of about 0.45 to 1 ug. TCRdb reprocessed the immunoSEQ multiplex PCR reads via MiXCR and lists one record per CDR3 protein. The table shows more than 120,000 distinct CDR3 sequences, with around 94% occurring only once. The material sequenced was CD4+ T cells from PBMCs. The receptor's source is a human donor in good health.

CDR3 amino acids: CSVESLGNEQFF. The CDR3 DNA reads TGCAGCGTTGAATCTCTTGGCAATGAGCAGTTCTTC. The chain employs TRBV29-1 and TRBJ2-1; D ambiguous. In germline, CDR1 is SQVTM, CDR2 ANQGSEA. This CDR3 has 12 residues. Trimming removed 2 bases at V and 6 bases at J, with 8 bases between.